This T cell receptor (beta chain) was sequenced for a study of Ad26.COV2.S vaccination and SARS-CoV-2 variants. Whole-study results and caveats: Comparability of non-spike TCR breadth was observed across vaccine and placebo recipients. The TCR breadth and depth analyses may have understated or missed part of the total T cell responses. It was reported that spike-specific CD8+ and CD4+ T cell responses were substantially broad after vaccination.

Note on this clone: Its target is not known.

TCRdb's copy holds only in-frame clones and misses some; the assay was immunoSEQ multiplex PCR. The table records approximately 360,000 clones, roughly four fifths of them present only once. This CDR3 has 12 residues. Trimming cost V 5 bases and J 8 bases, with 10 bases left between them. Germline values: CDR1 WNHNN, CDR2 SYGVQD (reference sequence). Noted treatment: some 20 received Ad26.COV2.S at low or high dose, single or two shots; 5 received placebo; per-sample allocation not given. After the first vaccine or placebo injection, samples were drawn on day 63. This TCR derives from a person between 18 and 59 years old who received the Ad26.COV2.S COVID-19 vaccine or a placebo. This sample comprised peripheral blood, obtained in a trial of Ad26.COV2.S vaccine versus placebo. This chain uses TRBV10-1 with TRBJ2-1; D tentatively fits TRBD1 or TRBD2 (5 bases each). The DNA of the CDR3 is TGCGCCAGCAGTTCTCGGGGACATGAGCAGTTCTTC. Translating gives CASSSRGHEQFF.